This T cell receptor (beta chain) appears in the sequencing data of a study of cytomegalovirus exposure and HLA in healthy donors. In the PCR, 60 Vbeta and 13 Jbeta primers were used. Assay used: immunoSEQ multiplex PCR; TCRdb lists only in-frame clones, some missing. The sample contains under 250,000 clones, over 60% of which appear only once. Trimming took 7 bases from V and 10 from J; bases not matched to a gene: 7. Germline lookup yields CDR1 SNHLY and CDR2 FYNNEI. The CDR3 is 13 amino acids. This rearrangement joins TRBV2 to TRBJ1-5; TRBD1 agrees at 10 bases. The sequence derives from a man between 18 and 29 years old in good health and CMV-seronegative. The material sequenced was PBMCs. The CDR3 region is CASNRQGARPQHF. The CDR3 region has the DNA TGTGCCAGCAATAGACAGGGGGCTCGTCCCCAGCATTTT.